These T cell receptor beta chains were read from a single sample in a study of shared clonotypes between healthy human individuals. Data came from immunoSEQ multiplex PCR; TCRdb stores just in-frame clones and leaves some out. The table has 450,000 to 500,000 clones, about 82% seen once. Sequencing was carried out using PBMCs. The receptors here all came from a woman between 35 and 50 years old in good health. Some clones in this sample may be carry-over from other donors' samples. Each CDR3 is given with its conserved first and last residue. The order of the fields is V gene, clone size, J gene, D gene, CDR3 protein, CDR3 DNA. A D gene is named only where the DNA matches it firmly. Only part of the rows carry a size: once, few, many, or a class if the clone is expanded.

>TRBV7-3|.|TRBJ2-5|.
CASSLTAGKETQYF
TGTGCCAGCAGCTTAACGGCAGGGAAAGAGACCCAGTACTTC
>TRBV7-9|.|TRBJ2-5|.
CASRYRDKEETQYF
TGTGCCAGCAGATACCGGGACAAAGAAGAGACCCAGTACTTC
>TRBV7-2|.|TRBJ2-5|TRBD2
CASSLAFASGTTQETQYF
TGTGCCAGCAGCTTAGCCTTCGCTAGCGGCACTACTCAAGAGACCCAGTACTTC
>TRBV7-9|few|TRBJ2-5|TRBD1
CASSSDRETWEQYF
TGTGCCAGCAGCTCAGACAGGGAGACCTGGGAGCAGTACTTC
>TRBV6-5|.|TRBJ2-2|.
CASSYMENTGELFF
TGTGCCAGCAGTTACATGGAGAACACCGGGGAGCTGTTTTTT
>TRBV9|.|TRBJ2-2|.
CASSSGYNTGELFF
TGTGCCAGTTCCTCCGGTTATAACACCGGGGAGCTGTTTTTT
>TRBV9|.|TRBJ2-3|.
CASSVTTGEGNTQYF
TGTGCCAGCAGCGTAACGACAGGGGAGGGGAATACGCAGTATTTT
>TRBV28|few|TRBJ2-3|.
CASRPPQGSTDTQYF
TGTGCCAGCAGACCTCCGCAGGGCAGCACAGATACGCAGTATTTT
>TRBV2|few|TRBJ2-7|TRBD1
CASGNRDRSYEQYF
TGTGCCAGCGGAAACCGGGACAGATCCTACGAGCAGTACTTC
>TRBV9|few|TRBJ1-1|.
CASRGDGYTEAFF
TGTGCCAGCAGGGGGGACGGCTATACTGAAGCTTTCTTT
>TRBV6-5|few|TRBJ1-1|.
CASSPLRRAEAFF
TGTGCCAGCAGCCCTCTAAGGCGGGCTGAAGCTTTCTTT
>TRBV18|.|TRBJ2-7|TRBD2
CASSQGLAGPGGQYF
TGTGCCAGCTCACAGGGACTAGCGGGACCCGGCGGGCAGTACTTC
>TRBV5-6|.|TRBJ1-3|TRBD1
CASSRTGEKDTIYF
TGTGCCAGCAGCCGGACAGGGGAGAAGGACACCATATATTTT
>TRBV30|few|TRBJ2-2|.
CAWSDPGRDTGELFF
TGTGCCTGGAGTGACCCAGGCAGGGACACCGGGGAGCTGTTTTTT
>TRBV5-1|.|TRBJ2-2|.
CASSISGPETGELFF
TGCGCCAGCAGCATATCAGGGCCGGAGACCGGGGAGCTGTTTTTT
>TRBV18|.|TRBJ2-3|TRBD1
CASSRLRSWDRGRNDTQYF
TGTGCCAGCTCCCGATTAAGATCCTGGGACAGGGGGCGAAACGATACGCAGTATTTT
>TRBV28|.|TRBJ2-3|TRBD1
CASSLLGQRKTDTQYF
TGTGCCAGCAGTTTATTGGGACAGAGGAAAACAGATACGCAGTATTTT
>TRBV28|.|TRBJ1-2|.
CASSLMRTNGYTF
TGTGCCAGCAGTTTAATGAGGACAAATGGCTACACCTTC
>TRBV29-1|few|TRBJ1-2|.
CSVETGYGYTF
TGCAGCGTTGAAACAGGCTATGGCTACACCTTC
>TRBV7-9|.|TRBJ1-1|.
CASSLDPGGNTEAFF
TGTGCCAGCAGCTTAGATCCGGGGGGGAACACTGAAGCTTTCTTT
>TRBV11-1|.|TRBJ2-1|TRBD2
CASSFSGGGGGSYEQFF
TGTGCCAGCAGCTTCTCTGGGGGTGGTGGCGGGAGCTATGAGCAGTTCTTC
>TRBV19|.|TRBJ2-1|TRBD1
CATLHGPGTGYNEQFF
TGTGCCACCCTCCATGGGCCCGGGACAGGGTACAATGAGCAGTTCTTC
>TRBV6-1|few|TRBJ2-3|.
CASSWGAYTDTQYF
TGTGCCAGCAGCTGGGGCGCATACACAGATACGCAGTATTTT
>TRBV10-3|.|TRBJ1-5|.
CATTGQYNQPQHF
TGTGCCACGACCGGGCAGTACAATCAGCCCCAGCATTTT
>TRBV6-4|many|TRBJ2-3|.
CASSEGSSTDTQYF
TGTGCCAGCAGTGAAGGGAGCAGCACAGATACGCAGTATTTT
>TRBV7-8|.|TRBJ1-3|.
CASSLAGVTGNTIYF
TGTGCCAGCAGCTTAGCGGGAGTTACTGGAAACACCATATATTTT
>TRBV27|.|TRBJ1-2|.
CASSFRAGDGYTF
TGTGCCAGCAGCTTCCGGGCAGGGGATGGCTACACCTTC